One T cell receptor (beta chain) is described in this entry. Its antigen is currently not known. No base qualities exist here, and no much larger clone lies one base off it. The sample belongs to a study of T cell responses to AZD1222 COVID-19 vaccine (dated by TCRdb to 2020 to 2023). Study-level background: TCR sequencing covered more than 230 trial participants: 200 to 220 given two doses of AZD1222 and about 26 given two doses of MenACWY control vaccine. Trial participants were enrolled by age into 18-55, 56-69 and 70-plus year subgroups, with about 150, 27 and 61 TCR-sequenced participants respectively. The paper as a whole reports these results and caveats: Conclusions about previously exposed vaccinees are limited, since just a handful of AZD1222 recipients were seropositive for SARS-CoV-2 at baseline. CD4 TCRs associated with the vaccine covered the entire spike protein, and the dominant responses were in regions 160-218 and 743-854. Most participants were white British and females outnumbered males, and the authors suggested that clonal diversity may have been underestimated. In the small 56-69-year group, the increase in depth fell short of significance, most likely because of low power. Epitopes outside the regions mutated in the B.1.351 and B.1.1.7 variants were reportedly recognized by nearly half of the unique spike-specific TCRs. Because no day 14 peak-response samples were available, repertoires were characterized only after the peak T cell response. A significant rise in spike-specific TCR breadth and depth was observed after two AZD1222 doses relative to day 0 and relative to MenACWY recipients.

The time point label for this specimen denotes: about 28 days (+/-7) after the second vaccine dose. AZD1222 recipients with second doses at about 4 weeks or about 12 weeks were pooled, because spike-specific TCR depth and breadth did not differ between schedules. Samples from vaccinated people were obtained from the UK trials COV001 and COV002, which included a single-blind randomized controlled phase 2/3 trial of AZD1222 (ChAdOx1 nCoV-19) in healthy adults. Trial participant PBMC samples were collected at day 0 and day 28 after the second dose for TCRbeta chain sequencing. The CDR3 regions of human TCRbeta chains were analyzed by immunosequencing. The published analysis was carried out like this. Repertoire TCRs were checked for matches against a reference library of SARS-CoV-2-specific TCRs that had been generated using the MIRA antigen-specificity platform. Breadth was defined as the fraction of unique TCRs that were SARS-CoV-2-associated, and depth was defined as the fraction of total T cells that were SARS-CoV-2-associated. Each spike-specific TCR was assigned to its reactive spike region and to a CD4 or CD8 class using the MIRA data. Log10-transformed breadth and depth values were compared by one-way ANOVA with Sidak's multiple comparisons tests. TCRdb's version of the immuneACCESS table is confined to in-frame rearrangements and falls short of the full clone set. An unresolved V gene accounts for under half of the shortfall where checked; the remainder is of unknown origin. D and trimming come from the DNA, and the V and J calls and clone size come from that table. The sample profile shows roughly 150,000 clones; more than 90% of them were found once. The ten top clones hold roughly 1.6% of the sample.

The CDR3 contains 14 residues, cysteine and phenylalanine counted. Only the CDR3 region is kept as DNA, spanning 42 bases read in frame from base 1. The germline V end is reduced by 6 bases and the J end by 0 bases; junction bases left unmatched: 4. CDR1 and CDR2, per the germline V gene, are SNHLY and FYNNEI. This receptor was identified in an adult who received the AZD1222 COVID-19 vaccine. The rearrangement joined TRBV2 to TRBJ1-2; 7 nucleotides in the junction match TRBD1. Sequences were derived from peripheral blood, sampled 28 days after the second AZD1222 dose. The DNA is TGTGCCAGCAGCTTCAGGGGGGCTAACTATGGCTACACCTTC. Its protein reads: CASSFRGANYGYTF.